The 30 T cell receptor beta chains in this list originate from one sample, sequenced in a study of graft-versus-host responses after intestinal transplantation. Sequenced by immunoSEQ multiplex PCR; TCRdb stores in-frame clones only, minus some. The sample lists some 46,000 clones, about 94% occurring once. The source material was PBMCs, sampled more than 310 days after intestinal transplant. These receptors came from a human patient who received an intestinal transplant, so some T cells may come from the graft donor.

Here the CDR3 DNA reads TGCGCCAGCAGCTTGCGGGGGGAAGAGACCCAGTACTTC. The encoded protein is CASSLRGEETQYF. This chain joins TRBV5-1 and TRBJ2-5; 7 bases match TRBD2. The CDR3 length is 13 residues. V dropped 1 base and J dropped 3; count of bases not matched to a gene: 0. CDR1 is SGHRS, CDR2 YFSETQ, per germline.

This clone was counted a few times. The CDR3 nucleotides are TGTGCCAGTAGTATTGGGCTATCTGGGTCTGGAAACACCATATATTTT. Translating it yields CASSIGLSGSGNTIYF. V gene TRBV19 combines with J gene TRBJ1-3; D not resolved. Trimming removed 3 bases from V and 1 base from J, with 13 bases in between. CDR3 length: 16 amino acids. Germline CDR1 is LNHDA and CDR2 is SQIVND (reference sequence). Supplemented by reference TRBV19 and TRBJ1-3, the full variable domain reads DGGITQSPKYLFRKEGQNVTLSCEQNLNHDAMYWYRQDPGQGLRLIYYSQIVNDFQKGDIAEGYSVSREKKESFPLTVTSAQKNPTAFYLCASSIGLSGSGNTIYFGEGSWLTVV.

This chain links TRBV7-9 with TRBJ2-7; perhaps TRBD2 as D (6 bases). The V gene lost 5 bases and the J gene lost 2 bases, with 13 bases spanning the gap. The germline V gene encodes CDR1 SEHNR and CDR2 FQNEAQ (reference sequence). The CDR3 extends over 14 amino acids. The CDR3 region is CASSLRAGPYEQYF. As DNA, the CDR3 is TGTGCCAGCAGCCTTAGGGCGGGACCCTACGAGCAGTACTTC.

The CDR3: CASSDFNEQYF. As DNA, the CDR3 is TGTGCCAGCAGTGATTTCAACGAGCAGTACTTC. The genes are TRBV2 and TRBJ2-7; D uncertain. Germline CDR1 is SNHLY and CDR2 is FYNNEI. Between the trimmed V and J ends, which lost 3 bases and 5 bases, there was a span of 5 bases. The CDR3 spans 11 residues.

This chain uses TRBV28 with TRBJ2-7; D is unresolved. V lost 5 bases to trimming and J lost 3 bases, with 14 bases between them. Germline values: CDR1 MDHEN, CDR2 SYDVKM. The CDR3 has 14 residues. The CDR3 sequence: CASSLSTTIYEQYF. CDR3 nucleotide sequence: TGTGCCAGCAGTCTGTCGACAACAATCTACGAGCAGTACTTC.

The rearrangement links TRBV5-4 to TRBJ2-7, with D unclear. CDR3 length: 13 residues. Per the germline V gene, CDR1 is SGHNT and CDR2 is YYREEE (reference sequence). Trimming removed 3 bases at V and 0 bases at J, with 7 bases between. The CDR3 reads CASSYQSSYEQYF. The CDR3 DNA follows: TGTGCCAGCAGCTACCAGAGCTCCTACGAGCAGTACTTC.

The chain recombines TRBV6-5 with TRBJ2-4, with D maybe TRBD2 (5 bases). The V end lost 0 bases, the J end lost 2 bases, and 8 bases lay between the germline ends. CDR1 MNHEY and CDR2 SVGAGI come from the germline V gene. The CDR3 consists of 15 residues. The CDR3: CASSYSSGPKNIQYF. CDR3 nucleotides: TGTGCCAGCAGTTACTCGAGCGGTCCCAAAAACATTCAGTACTTC.

The CDR3 spells CASRTQKDTQYF. DNA of the CDR3: TGTGCCAGTAGGACCCAAAAGGATACGCAGTATTTT. V gene TRBV19 combines with J gene TRBJ2-3; D not resolved. Trimming removed 6 bases from V and 6 bases from J, with 10 bases in between. This CDR3 contains 12 residues. The germline CDR1 and CDR2 sequences are LNHDA and SQIVND (reference sequence).

The V gene is TRBV19, the J gene TRBJ2-7, with 10 bases matching TRBD1. Per germline, CDR1 LNHDA and CDR2 SQIVND (reference sequence). The CDR3 totals 15 residues. The ends lost 3 bases at V and 4 bases at J; junction bases unmatched: 6. CDR3 in amino acids: CASSIGQGGLYEQYF. Written as DNA, the CDR3 is TGTGCCAGTAGTATCGGACAGGGGGGTTTGTACGAGCAGTACTTC.

This chain uses TRBV9 with TRBJ2-2; no clear D gene. V dropped 1 base and J dropped 0 bases, with 10 bases sitting between them. This CDR3 has 16 residues. CDR1 is SGDLS and CDR2 is YYNGEE in the germline V gene. Here the CDR3 reads CASSVFESANTGELFF. CDR3 coding DNA: TGTGCCAGCAGCGTATTCGAGAGTGCGAACACCGGGGAGCTGTTTTTT. Complete variable domain (other parts from reference TRBV9 and TRBJ2-2): DSGVTQTPKHLITATGQRVTLRCSPRSGDLSVYWYQQSLDQGLQFLIQYYNGEERAKGNILERFSAQQFPDLHSELNLSSLELGDSALYFCASSVFESANTGELFFGEGSRLTVL.

The CDR3 loop is CASSGQRGTDTQYF. The CDR3 DNA follows: TGCGCCAGCAGCGGCCAGCGGGGCACAGATACGCAGTATTTT. The gene calls are TRBV4-1 and TRBJ2-3, with D tentatively TRBD2 (6 bases). CDR1 is MGHRA, CDR2 YSYEKL, per germline. V was shortened by 5 bases and J by 1 base, with 10 bases between the two germline ends. The CDR3 has 14 amino acids.

This clone has only a few counts. The chain combines TRBV7-6 with TRBJ1-4; D may be TRBD1 (6 bases). The germline CDR1 and CDR2 sequences are SGHVS and FNYEAQ. The CDR3 sequence is 16 residues long. The V end was cut by 5 bases, the J end by 2 bases, with 15 bases between. This chain's CDR3 is CASSASVDRTNEKLFF. The CDR3 DNA is TGTGCCAGCAGCGCTAGCGTTGACAGGACTAATGAAAAACTGTTTTTT. Full variable domain (outside the CDR3, taken from reference TRBV7-6 and TRBJ1-4): GAGVSQSPRYKVTKRGQDVALRCDPISGHVSLYWYRQALGQGPEFLTYFNYEAQQDKSGLPNDRFSAERPEGSISTLTIQRTEQRDSAMYRCASSASVDRTNEKLFFGSGTQLSVL.

This chain's CDR3 is CASSLQYEQYF. CDR3 nucleotides: TGTGCCAGCAGCCTACAATACGAGCAGTACTTC. The V call is TRBV7-3, the J call TRBJ2-7; D uncertain. Trimming cost V 5 bases and J 4 bases, with 6 bases left between them. Looked up from germline, CDR1 is SGHTA and CDR2 is FQGTGA. This CDR3 is built from 11 residues.

CDR3 loop: CASSLISGEAFF. CDR3 coding DNA: TGTGCCAGCAGCTTGATCTCCGGTGAAGCTTTCTTT. The V gene is TRBV7-6, the J gene TRBJ1-1; D call uncertain. CDR1 and CDR2 (germline): SGHVS, FNYEAQ. The CDR3 spans 12 residues. V was cut by 3 bases and J by 7 bases, with 9 bases left in between.

This sequence joins TRBV29-1 and TRBJ1-1; no firm D call. This CDR3 has 13 amino acids. Germline V gives CDR1 SQVTM, CDR2 ANQGSEA. Trimming removed 7 bases at V and 0 bases at J, with 12 bases between. Written as DNA, the CDR3 is TGCAGCGCCCTGGGTGGGATGAACACTGAAGCTTTCTTT. This translates into CSALGGMNTEAFF.

CDR3 amino acids: CASSWTSPYNEQFF. The CDR3 DNA follows: TGTGCCAGCAGTTGGACTAGCCCGTACAATGAGCAGTTCTTC. The V gene is TRBV7-9, the J gene TRBJ2-1; 8 bases are a match to TRBD2. V lost 6 bases and J lost 4; bases outside the gene matches: 5. The germline V gene has CDR1 SEHNR and CDR2 FQNEAQ (reference sequence). The CDR3 has 14 residues.

V and J are TRBV10-3 and TRBJ2-2, with 7 bases identical to TRBD2. The CDR3 runs to 17 residues. Per the germline V gene, CDR1 is ENHRY and CDR2 is SYGVKD. The V and J ends lost 4 bases and 1 base, in that order; junction bases with no gene match: 9. CDR3 coding DNA: TGTGCCATCAGTGCTGCGGGGAAGCGGGGGAACACCGGGGAGCTGTTTTTT. Translating gives CAISAAGKRGNTGELFF.

CDR3 sequence: CASSGQGRRRAYGYTF. The CDR3 coding sequence is TGTGCCAGCAGTGGACAGGGGCGCCGAAGAGCCTATGGCTACACCTTC. The chain carries TRBV2 and TRBJ1-2; 8 bases line up with TRBD1. After removal of 4 bases from V and 4 bases from J, the junction contained 11 bases not matched to a gene. This CDR3 has 16 amino acids. Germline V gene lookup returns CDR1 SNHLY and CDR2 FYNNEI.

The V and J genes are TRBV6-5 and TRBJ2-3, with TRBD2 identical over 9 bases. The trim removed 4 bases at V and 2 bases at J, leaving 7 bases unmatched. CDR3 length equals 16 residues. The germline CDR1 and CDR2 sequences are MNHEY and SVGAGI. The CDR3, as DNA: TGTGCCAGCAGTTTGGGAGCGGGGGGTCCCACAGATACGCAGTATTTT. It encodes CASSLGAGGPTDTQYF.

This clone was seen a few times. The chain is built from TRBV2 and TRBJ2-3, with 10 bases aligning to TRBD1. Trimming cost V 7 bases and J 5 bases; bases outside gene matches: 15. The germline V gene encodes CDR1 SNHLY and CDR2 FYNNEI. CDR3 length: 17 amino acids. The CDR3 nucleotides are TGTGCCAGCAACTTTCACCGGGACAGGGGTTTTGAAGATACGCAGTATTTT. Its protein product is CASNFHRDRGFEDTQYF.

The CDR3, as DNA: TGTGCCAGCAGCTTAGGACTAGCGGGCACAGATACGCAGTATTTT. As protein: CASSLGLAGTDTQYF. The V and J genes are TRBV5-6 and TRBJ2-3; 10 bases line up with TRBD2. Germline CDR1 SGHDT, CDR2 YYEEEE. This CDR3 has 15 amino acids. The V gene end was trimmed by 2 bases and the J gene end by 1 base; junction bases not matched to a gene: 1.

CDR3 amino acids: CASSQVEGGWDEQFF. The CDR3 DNA reads TGTGCCAGCAGCCAAGTTGAGGGGGGTTGGGATGAGCAGTTCTTC. The chain joins TRBV14 to TRBJ2-1; D is possibly TRBD1 or TRBD2 (6 bases each). Germline CDR1 reads SGHDN; CDR2 reads FVKESK. This CDR3 comprises 15 residues. V was cut by 1 base and J by 8 bases, with 15 bases left in between. Full variable domain (rest looked up from reference TRBV14 and TRBJ2-1): EAGVTQFPSHSVIEKGQTVTLRCDPISGHDNLYWYRRVMGKEIKFLLHFVKESKQDESGMPNNRFLAERTGGTYSTLKVQPAELEDSGVYFCASSQVEGGWDEQFFGPGTRLTVL.

The V and J genes are TRBV9 and TRBJ2-1; D gene unclear. There are 12 residues in the CDR3. CDR1 and CDR2 (germline): SGDLS, YYNGEE. Trimming took 4 bases from V and 9 from J, leaving 11 bases between them. CDR3 sequence: CASSRSKGEQFF. The DNA of the CDR3 is TGTGCCAGCAGCCGTAGCAAAGGTGAGCAGTTCTTC.

The chain couples TRBV6-1 to TRBJ1-2, with 8 positions matching TRBD1. This CDR3 spans 16 amino acids. Germline V gene sequence: CDR1 MNHNS, CDR2 SASEGT. The J segment lost 0 bases and the V segment lost 4 bases, leaving 7 bases of the junction unmatched. In DNA, the CDR3 is TGTGCCAGCAGTGCCGGACAGGGCCCAGCTAACTATGGCTACACCTTC. This translates into CASSAGQGPANYGYTF.

This sequence joins TRBV27 and TRBJ2-7; D gene uncertain. There are 13 residues in the CDR3. Deletions cut 3 bases from V and 5 bases from J, with 11 bases between. Germline CDR1 is MNHEY and CDR2 is SMNVEV (reference sequence). CDR3 sequence: CASSLGSWDEQYF. The CDR3 DNA sequence: TGTGCCAGCAGTTTGGGTAGTTGGGACGAGCAGTACTTC.

The chain uses TRBV4-1 and TRBJ2-7; possible D gene TRBD1, 5 bases. The CDR3 spans 15 residues. V was pared by 0 bases and J by 3 bases, with 12 bases between. Germline CDR1 reads MGHRA; CDR2 reads YSYEKL. In DNA, the CDR3 is TGCGCCAGCAGCCAAGACTCCGACAGCAACTACGAGCAGTACTTC. Translated: CASSQDSDSNYEQYF.

This clone was counted once. This chain connects TRBV30 to TRBJ1-1; D ambiguous. Germline-derived CDR1 and CDR2 are GTSNPN and SVGIG (reference sequence). Trimming stripped 4 bases from V and 1 base from J, with 16 bases between. The length of the CDR3 is 15 residues. This CDR3 reads CAWTRRWRSNTEAFF. The CDR3 bases are TGTGCCTGGACCAGAAGGTGGCGGTCGAACACTGAAGCTTTCTTT.

This clone was observed a handful of times. Here the CDR3 reads CASSYSGTATYEQYF. CDR3 nucleotides: TGTGCCAGCAGTTACTCGGGGACAGCGACCTACGAGCAGTACTTC. V gene TRBV6-5 combines with J gene TRBJ2-7; 7 bases match TRBD1. The J segment lost 2 bases and the V segment lost 0 bases, leaving 4 bases of the junction unmatched. This CDR3 spans 15 amino acids. Germline lookup yields CDR1 MNHEY and CDR2 SVGAGI.

The chain recombines TRBV15 with TRBJ2-7; D is ambiguous. V lost 0 bases and J 7 bases, leaving 10 bases between the germline ends. The CDR3 is made up of 13 amino acids. Germline CDR1 LNHNV, CDR2 YYDKDF (reference sequence). The DNA of the CDR3 is TGTGCCACCAGCAGAGATGGGAAAGGAGAGCAGTACTTC. It translates to CATSRDGKGEQYF. The full variable domain, rest sourced from reference TRBV15 and TRBJ2-7, is DAMVIQNPRYQVTQFGKPVTLSCSQTLNHNVMYWYQQKSSQAPKLLFHYYDKDFNNEADTPDNFQSRRPNTSFCFLDIRSPGLGDTAMYLCATSRDGKGEQYFGPGTRLTVT.

The chain combines TRBV5-1 with TRBJ1-6; unclear D gene. Trimming took off 3 bases at V and 7 bases at J, with 8 bases between the two ends. Germline V gene data show CDR1 as SGHRS and CDR2 as YFSETQ. The length of the CDR3 is 13 residues. The CDR3 is CASSWTENSPLHF. The DNA of the CDR3 is TGCGCCAGCAGCTGGACCGAGAATTCACCCCTCCACTTT. The whole variable domain, filled in from reference TRBV5-1 and TRBJ1-6, reads KAGVTQTPRYLIKTRGQQVTLSCSPISGHRSVSWYQQTPGQGLQFLFEYFSETQRNKGNFPGRFSGRQFSNSRSEMNVSTLELGDSALYLCASSWTENSPLHFGNGTRLTVT.